This T cell receptor (beta chain) was retrieved from a study of OX40 agonist ivuxolimab in advanced cancers. Across the whole study: At 0.01 to 10 mg/kg, ivuxolimab was administered intravenously to patients every 2 weeks. Partial responses were observed in three patients, of whom one had hepatocellular carcinoma and two had cutaneous melanoma. Study-level findings and limits: No determination was made of the antigen specificity of the expanded peripheral T cells.

Germline loops: CDR1 SGHRS, CDR2 YFSETQ. With 2 bases removed from V and 7 bases from J, the gap between germline ends came to 12 bases. The CDR3 runs 13 residues. On this clone: Its antigen is not identified.

Assay used: immunoSEQ multiplex PCR; TCRdb lists only in-frame clones, some missing. The sample contains tens of thousands of clones, 85% of which appear only once. This sequence joins TRBV5-1 and TRBJ1-1; D not resolved. The specimen was CD4+ or CD8+ T cells sorted from blood, collected in a trial of the OX40 agonist ivuxolimab. This TCR came from an adult with an advanced solid tumor such as melanoma, head and neck, liver or kidney cancer. CDR3 protein: CASSFQVEGEAFF. In DNA form, the CDR3 reads TGCGCCAGCAGCTTTCAGGTTGAAGGTGAAGCTTTCTTT.